This entry describes one T cell receptor (beta chain). The sample belongs to a study of preoperative IRX-2 immunotherapy in early breast cancer. Documented treatment: preoperative locoregional IRX-2 cytokine immunotherapy. Germline CDR1 SGHNT, CDR2 YENEEA. The CDR3 covers 16 residues. With V trimmed by 5 bases and J by 3 bases, 12 bases remained unmatched. The protocol was immunoSEQ multiplex PCR, while the TCRdb copy is restricted to in-frame clones and leaves out a portion. The repertoire holds thousands of clones, with approximately 70% as singletons. The TCR was taken from a human donor with breast cancer. The chain is built from TRBV11-3 and TRBJ2-7; 8 nucleotides align to TRBD1. Sequenced material: tumor tissue, taken before IRX-2 immunotherapy. CDR3 region: CASSPIMGTGGYEQYF. In nucleotides, the CDR3 is TGTGCCAGCAGCCCGATAATGGGGACAGGAGGCTACGAGCAGTACTTC.